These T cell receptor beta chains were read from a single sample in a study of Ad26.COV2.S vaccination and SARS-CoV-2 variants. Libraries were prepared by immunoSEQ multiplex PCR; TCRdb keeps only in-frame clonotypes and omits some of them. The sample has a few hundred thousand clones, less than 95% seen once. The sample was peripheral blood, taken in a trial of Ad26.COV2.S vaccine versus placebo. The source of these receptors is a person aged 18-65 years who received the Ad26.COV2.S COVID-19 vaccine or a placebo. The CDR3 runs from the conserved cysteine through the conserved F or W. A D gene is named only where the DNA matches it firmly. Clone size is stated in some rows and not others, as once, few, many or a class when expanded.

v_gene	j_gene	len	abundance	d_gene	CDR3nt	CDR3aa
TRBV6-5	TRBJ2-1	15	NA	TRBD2	TGTGCCAGCAGTTACCTCATGACTAGCGGCAATGAGCAGTTCTTC	CASSYLMTSGNEQFF
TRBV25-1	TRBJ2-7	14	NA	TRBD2	TGTGCCAGCAAACTAGCGGGGGCGCTGGGGGAGCAGTACTTC	CASKLAGALGEQYF
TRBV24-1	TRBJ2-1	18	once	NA	TGTGCCACCAGTGATTCTTCGTATGCGGCGAGCTCCTACAATGAGCAGTTCTTC	CATSDSSYAASSYNEQFF
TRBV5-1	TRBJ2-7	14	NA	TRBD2	TGCGCCAGCAGCTTGAGGGCGGGAGCCTACGAGCAGTACTTC	CASSLRAGAYEQYF
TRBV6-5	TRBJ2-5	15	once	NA	TGTGCCAGCAGCCTCGGAGGGCTGGTACAAGAGACCCAGTACTTC	CASSLGGLVQETQYF
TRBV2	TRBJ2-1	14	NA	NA	TGTGCCAGCAGGAACATAGGCCCCTACAATGAGCAGTTCTTC	CASRNIGPYNEQFF
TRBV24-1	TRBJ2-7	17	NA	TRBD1	TGTGCCACCAGTGATTATACCGGGACAGGGAGCTCCTACGAGCAGTACTTC	CATSDYTGTGSSYEQYF
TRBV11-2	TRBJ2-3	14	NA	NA	TGTGCCAGCAGCTACCGACTGAGCACAGATACGCAGTATTTT	CASSYRLSTDTQYF
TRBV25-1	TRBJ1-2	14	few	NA	TGTGCCAGCAGTGCTACAGGGTTTTACTATGGCTACACCTTC	CASSATGFYYGYTF
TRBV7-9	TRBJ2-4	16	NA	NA	TGTGCCAGCAGACCACTCACGACAGTAGCCAAAAACATTCAGTACTTC	CASRPLTTVAKNIQYF
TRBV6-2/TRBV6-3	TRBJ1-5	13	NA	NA	TGTGCCAGCAGTTACTCGATTGTCCAGCCCCAGCATTTT	CASSYSIVQPQHF
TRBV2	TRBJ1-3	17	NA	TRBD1	TGTGCCAGCCCTTTGGGCCGGACAGGGACCTCTGGAAACACCATATATTTT	CASPLGRTGTSGNTIYF
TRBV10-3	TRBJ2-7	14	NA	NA	TGTGCCATCAGTGAGAGGTACCGCTCCTACGAGCAGTACTTC	CAISERYRSYEQYF
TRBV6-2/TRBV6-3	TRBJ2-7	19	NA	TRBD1	TGTGCCAGCAGTTCCTTTACAAAACCGGGACAGGGGAGCTCCTACGAGCAGTACTTC	CASSSFTKPGQGSSYEQYF
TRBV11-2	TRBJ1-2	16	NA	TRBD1	TGTGCCAGCAGCTCCTGGACAGGGGGCGCATCTAGGGGCTACACCTTC	CASSSWTGGASRGYTF
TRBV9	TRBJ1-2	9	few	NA	TGTGCCAGCACCCCCGGCTACACCTTC	CASTPGYTF
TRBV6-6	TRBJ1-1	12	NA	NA	TGTGCCAGCAGTTACTCGACATCTGAAGCTTTCTTT	CASSYSTSEAFF
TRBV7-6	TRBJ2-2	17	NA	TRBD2	TGTGCCAGCAGCTCTCTCCGGGCTAGCGGGATCACCGGGGAGCTGTTTTTT	CASSSLRASGITGELFF
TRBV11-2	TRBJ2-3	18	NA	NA	TGTGCCAGCAGCTTAGTTGCGTGGCGGACAGCTAGCACAGATACGCAGTATTTT	CASSLVAWRTASTDTQYF
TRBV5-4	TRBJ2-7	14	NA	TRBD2	TGTGCCAGCAGCGACGGGACTAGCGGCTACGAGCAGTACTTC	CASSDGTSGYEQYF
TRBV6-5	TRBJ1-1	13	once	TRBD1	TGTGCCAGCAGTTCCGGGACAGGGATCCGGGCTTTCTTT	CASSSGTGIRAFF
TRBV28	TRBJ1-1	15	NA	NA	TGTGCCAGCAGTTTATTTACAGGGTTTGACACTGAAGCTTTCTTT	CASSLFTGFDTEAFF
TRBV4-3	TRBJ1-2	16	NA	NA	TGCGCCAGCAGCCAAACCCCTGGTGCGGGGGCCTATGGCTACACCTTC	CASSQTPGAGAYGYTF
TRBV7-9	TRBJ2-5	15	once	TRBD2	TGTGCCAGCAGCTTAGAAGCGGGAGGCCAAGAGACCCAGTACTTC	CASSLEAGGQETQYF
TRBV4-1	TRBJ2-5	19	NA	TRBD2	TGCGCCAGCAGCAATCCGGGACTAGCGGGAGGGCCGGGGCAAGAGACCCAGTACTTC	CASSNPGLAGGPGQETQYF
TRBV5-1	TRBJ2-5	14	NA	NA	TGCGCCAGCAGCTTAACAGGGTACCAAGAGACCCAGTACTTC	CASSLTGYQETQYF
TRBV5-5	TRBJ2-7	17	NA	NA	TGTGCCAGCAGCTTAAATGGAAGGGCGTATGATTGGTACGAGCAGTACTTC	CASSLNGRAYDWYEQYF
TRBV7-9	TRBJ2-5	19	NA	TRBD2	TGTGCCAGCAGCTTATCGGGGCGGGAGGGCGACTTGGCGCAAGAGACCCAGTACTTC	CASSLSGREGDLAQETQYF
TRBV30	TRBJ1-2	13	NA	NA	TGTGCCTGGAGAGGCAGCTATAACTATGGCTACACCTTC	CAWRGSYNYGYTF
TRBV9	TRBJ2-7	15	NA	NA	TGTGCCAGCAGCGTAGGGGTCGGCGAGGGCTACGAGCAGTACTTC	CASSVGVGEGYEQYF
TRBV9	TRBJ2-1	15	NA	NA	TGTGCCAGCAGCGGCGGGTCGACAGGCCCCAATGAGCAGTTCTTC	CASSGGSTGPNEQFF
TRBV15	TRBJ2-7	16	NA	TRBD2	TGTGCCACCAGCAGACCTAGACTAGCGGGAAGATACGAGCAGTACTTC	CATSRPRLAGRYEQYF
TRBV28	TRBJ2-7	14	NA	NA	TGTGCCAGCAGTTTAGACACCATGATCTACGAGCAGTACTTC	CASSLDTMIYEQYF
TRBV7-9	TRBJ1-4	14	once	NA	TGTGCCAGCGAATCAGGGACATATAATGAAAAACTGTTTTTT	CASESGTYNEKLFF
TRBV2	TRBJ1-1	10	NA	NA	TGTGCCAGCAGTGACGGCGAAGCTTTCTTT	CASSDGEAFF
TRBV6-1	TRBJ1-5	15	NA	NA	TGTGCCAGCAGTGAACAAGACAGGACTAATCAGCCCCAGCATTTT	CASSEQDRTNQPQHF
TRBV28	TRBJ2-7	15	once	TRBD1	TGTGCCAGCCTCCCGGCGGGACAGGGGGCCCACGAGCAGTACTTC	CASLPAGQGAHEQYF
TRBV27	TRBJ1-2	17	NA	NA	TGTGCCAGCAGCCGAGGACCGGGGATTGTATCTAACTATGGCTACACCTTC	CASSRGPGIVSNYGYTF
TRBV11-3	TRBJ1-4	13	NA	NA	TGTGCCCCTTTCTTCGGGGGTTGCGAAAAACTGTTTTTT	CAPFFGGCEKLFF
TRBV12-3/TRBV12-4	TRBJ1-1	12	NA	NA	TGTGCCAGCAGTTCCGAGGACACTGAAGCTTTCTTT	CASSSEDTEAFF
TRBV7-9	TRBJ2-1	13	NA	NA	TGTGCCAGCACCCCCTCAAGCCGGGGGGAGCAGTTCTTC	CASTPSSRGEQFF
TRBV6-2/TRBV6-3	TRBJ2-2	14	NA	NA	TGTGCCAGCAGCACCAGTGTTAACACCGGGGAGCTGTTTTTT	CASSTSVNTGELFF
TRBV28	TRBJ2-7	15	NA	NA	TGTGCCAGCAGGGGGGTGACAGGTCGATACTACGAGCAGTACTTC	CASRGVTGRYYEQYF
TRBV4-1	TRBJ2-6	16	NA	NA	TGCGCCAGCAGCCCGGCCACCGGGACTGGGGCCAACGTCCTGACTTTC	CASSPATGTGANVLTF
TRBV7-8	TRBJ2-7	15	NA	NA	TGTGCCAGCAGCTTAGGTTACAGTCCATCCTACGAGCAGTACTTC	CASSLGYSPSYEQYF
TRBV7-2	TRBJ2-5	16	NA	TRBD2	TGTGCCAGCAGCCCCCGTAGGACTAGGAGGGGCGAGACCCAGTACTTC	CASSPRRTRRGETQYF
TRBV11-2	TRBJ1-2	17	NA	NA	TGTGCCAGCAGCCGCTCCCCGGGAATTGGAGGTGTCTATGGCTACACCTTC	CASSRSPGIGGVYGYTF
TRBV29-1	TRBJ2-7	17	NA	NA	TGCAGCGTTGAAGATCTCAGTGGTTCCAGGGGGGTAGGGGAGCAGTACTTC	CSVEDLSGSRGVGEQYF
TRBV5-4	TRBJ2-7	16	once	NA	TGTGCCAGCAGCAGCGAGGACGGAAACTTCCCCTACGAGCAGTACTTC	CASSSEDGNFPYEQYF
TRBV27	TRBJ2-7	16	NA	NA	TGTGCCAGCAGTTTAGCCCCCCGACCGGGCTCCTACGAGCAGTACTTC	CASSLAPRPGSYEQYF
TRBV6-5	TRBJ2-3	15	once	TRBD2	TGTGCCAGCAGGATAGCGGGAAAGGGGACAGATACGCAGTATTTT	CASRIAGKGTDTQYF
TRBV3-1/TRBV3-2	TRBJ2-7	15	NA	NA	TGTGCCAGCAGCCGATCGAACAGCTACTCCTACGAGCAGTACTTC	CASSRSNSYSYEQYF
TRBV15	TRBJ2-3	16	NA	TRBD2	TGTGCCACCGAGAGAGTAGTAGCGGGTGTTACAGATACGCAGTATTTT	CATERVVAGVTDTQYF
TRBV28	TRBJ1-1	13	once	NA	TGTGCCAGCACCTTCAATGGGGACACTGAAGCTTTCTTT	CASTFNGDTEAFF
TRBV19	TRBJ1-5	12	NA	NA	TGTGCCAGTAGTAAGGGGAACCAGCCCCAGCATTTT	CASSKGNQPQHF
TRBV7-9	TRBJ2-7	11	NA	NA	TGTGCCAGCAGCGTCACCTACGAGCAGTACTTC	CASSVTYEQYF
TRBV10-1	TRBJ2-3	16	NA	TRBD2	TGCGCCAGCAGTGTGGGGTTTAGCGGGTCTACAGATACGCAGTATTTT	CASSVGFSGSTDTQYF
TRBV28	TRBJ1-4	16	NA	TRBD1	TGTGCCAGCAGCCTAGAAGGATCCGGGACAGAGGCAAAACTGTTTTTT	CASSLEGSGTEAKLFF
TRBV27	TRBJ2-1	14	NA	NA	TGTGCCAGCAGTTTGCGTCAGACGGGCAATGAGCAGTTCTTC	CASSLRQTGNEQFF